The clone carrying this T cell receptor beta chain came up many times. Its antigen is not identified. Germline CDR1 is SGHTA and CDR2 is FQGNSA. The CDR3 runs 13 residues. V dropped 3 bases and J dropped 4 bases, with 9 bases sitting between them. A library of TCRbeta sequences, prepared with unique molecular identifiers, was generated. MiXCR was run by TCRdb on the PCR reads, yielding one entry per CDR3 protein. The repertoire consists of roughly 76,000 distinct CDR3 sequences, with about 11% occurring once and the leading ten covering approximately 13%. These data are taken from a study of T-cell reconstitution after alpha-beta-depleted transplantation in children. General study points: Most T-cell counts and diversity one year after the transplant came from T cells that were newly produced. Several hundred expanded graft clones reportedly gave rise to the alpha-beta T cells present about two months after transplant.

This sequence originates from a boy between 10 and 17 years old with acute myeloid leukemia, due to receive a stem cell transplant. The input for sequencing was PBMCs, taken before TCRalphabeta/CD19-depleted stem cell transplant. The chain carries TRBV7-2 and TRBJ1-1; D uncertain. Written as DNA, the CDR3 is TGTGCCAGCAGCTTGAGTATTGGCACTGAAGCTTTCTTT. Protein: CASSLSIGTEAFF.